These 2 T cell receptor beta chains originate from one sample sequenced in a study of T cell changes during pregnancy in multiple sclerosis. Clones were read by immunoSEQ multiplex PCR, and TCRdb kept only the in-frame ones, dropping some. The table includes 80,000 to 95,000 clones, roughly 93% detected once. This specimen was peripheral blood, taken in the third trimester of pregnancy. These receptors were collected from a female donor in good health, enrolled as a control in a pregnancy study.

The gene calls are TRBV11-3 and TRBJ1-5; no clear D. CDR1 SGHNT and CDR2 YENEEA come from the germline V gene. Trimming cost V 5 bases and J 3 bases, with 2 bases left between them. The CDR3 runs to 11 residues. The CDR3 protein is CASSLNQPQHF. The CDR3 DNA sequence: TGTGCCAGCAGCCTCAATCAGCCCCAGCATTTT.

The gene calls are TRBV28 and TRBJ1-4; weak D call: TRBD1 (5 bases). The germline V and J ends were trimmed by 7 bases and 6 bases, with 15 bases remaining between them. CDR3 length: 14 amino acids. Germline V CDR1 and CDR2: MDHEN, SYDVKM. This chain's CDR3 is CASNPSRVDEKLFF. CDR3 nucleotide sequence: TGTGCCAGCAATCCGAGCAGGGTAGATGAAAAACTGTTTTTT.